The 16 T cell receptor beta chains presented below share a single source sample, sequenced in a study of T cell repertoires and HLA-DP antigens. Their cognate antigens are unknown. Some clones are missing from TCRdb's copy, which holds only in-frame ones; the method was immunoSEQ multiplex PCR. The profile covers about 110,000 clones, with about 92% appearing a single time and 0.27% taken by the ten largest. Material: CD4+ T cells from PBMCs. The receptors were gathered from a woman under 30 in good health and CMV-seronegative.

The rearrangement uses TRBV7-2 and TRBJ1-6, with D hard to call. CDR1 and CDR2 (germline): SGHTA, FQGNSA. The V end lost 4 bases, the J end lost 6 bases, and 7 bases lay between the germline ends. The CDR3 totals 13 residues. The CDR3 DNA reads TGTGCCAGCAGCTATAGTCGTAATTCACCCCTCCACTTT. It yields the protein CASSYSRNSPLHF.

The chain joins TRBV28 to TRBJ1-2, with 9 bases aligning to TRBD1. Germline CDR1 reads MDHEN; CDR2 reads SYDVKM. The CDR3 sequence is 14 residues long. V lost 5 bases and J lost 8; bases outside the gene matches: 9. In DNA form, the CDR3 reads TGTGCCAGCAGTGTACAATACAGGGGGCTGGGCTACACCTTC. The encoded protein is CASSVQYRGLGYTF.

This clone has more than one count but fewer than ten. The chain couples TRBV6-1 to TRBJ2-7; no firm D call. V lost 2 bases to trimming and J lost 7 bases, with 9 bases between them. This CDR3 is built from 12 residues. Germline V gene data show CDR1 as MNHNS and CDR2 as SASEGT. In DNA, the CDR3 is TGTGCCAGCAGTGAAATTGGGTGGGAGCAGTACGTC. Its translation is CASSEIGWEQYV.

V and J are TRBV5-4 and TRBJ2-5, with D hard to call. The ends were cut back, 0 bases at V and 5 bases at J, with 2 bases in the middle. CDR3 length equals 11 residues. The V gene's germline CDR1 is SGHNT and CDR2 YYREEE (reference sequence). In DNA, the CDR3 is TGTGCCAGCAGCTTGGCTGAGACCCAGTACTTC. Residues: CASSLAETQYF.

The chain joins TRBV19 to TRBJ1-1, with unresolved D. The CDR3 has 15 amino acids. The germline gives CDR1 LNHDA, CDR2 SQIVND (reference sequence). Trimming left V 6 bases short and J 0 bases short, with 14 bases between. In DNA, the CDR3 is TGTGCCAGTAGATATGACGGATTTATGAACACTGAAGCTTTCTTT. It encodes CASRYDGFMNTEAFF.

J is TRBJ2-5 and V is TRBV20-1, with D hard to call. Trimming stripped 0 bases from V and 8 bases from J, with 7 bases between. Germline V gene sequence: CDR1 DFQATT, CDR2 SNEGSKA (reference sequence). CDR3 length: 11 amino acids. CDR3 bases: TGCAGTGCTAGAGACCCGCCTACCCAGTACTTC. Protein sequence: CSARDPPTQYF.

V usage is TRBV27 and J usage is TRBJ1-2, with D hard to call. Per the germline V gene, CDR1 is MNHEY and CDR2 is SMNVEV (reference sequence). V shed 5 bases and J shed 6 bases, with 22 bases lying between them. The CDR3 sequence is 16 residues long. CDR3 in DNA: TGTGCCAGCAGTCACTTTAGACGAGGATCCCTGGATGGCTACACCTTC. It yields the protein CASSHFRRGSLDGYTF.

The sample holds one count of this clone. The V and J genes are TRBV19 and TRBJ2-3, with TRBD1 matching over 9 bases. With V trimmed by 5 bases and J by 2 bases, 8 bases remained unmatched. CDR3 length: 16 residues. Germline V CDR1 and CDR2: LNHDA, SQIVND (reference sequence). CDR3 DNA: TGTGCCAGTAGTTCGAGGACAGGGGTTAACACAGATACGCAGTATTTT. This translates into CASSSRTGVNTDTQYF.

The chain uses TRBV5-1 and TRBJ1-5; D remains unclear. CDR3 length equals 15 residues. Per germline, CDR1 SGHRS and CDR2 YFSETQ. Trimming took 0 bases from V and 2 from J, leaving 9 bases between them. The CDR3 DNA sequence: TGCGCCAGCAGCTTGGGGTCGAGCCGCAATCAGCCCCAGCATTTT. Protein: CASSLGSSRNQPQHF. Variable domain in full (rest from reference TRBV5-1 and TRBJ1-5): KAGVTQTPRYLIKTRGQQVTLSCSPISGHRSVSWYQQTPGQGLQFLFEYFSETQRNKGNFPGRFSGRQFSNSRSEMNVSTLELGDSALYLCASSLGSSRNQPQHFGDGTRLSIL.

The genes are TRBV18 and TRBJ2-7; 11 positions agree with TRBD2. The CDR3 has 16 residues. Trimming cost V 4 bases and J 2 bases; bases outside gene matches: 7. The germline gives CDR1 KGHSH, CDR2 LQKENI. CDR3 DNA sequence: TGTGCCAGCTCACAACTAGCGGGAGTTCGTACCTACGAGCAGTACTTC. Residues: CASSQLAGVRTYEQYF.

DNA of the CDR3: TGTGCCAGCAACGTGGACAGGGCGTATGGCACTGAAGCTTTCTTT. Encoded protein: CASNVDRAYGTEAFF. The chain carries TRBV7-2 and TRBJ1-1; TRBD1 aligns across 8 bases. J was trimmed by 4 bases and V by 7 bases; bases with no gene match: 11. Per germline, CDR1 SGHTA and CDR2 FQGNSA. CDR3 length: 15 residues.

V gene TRBV7-9 combines with J gene TRBJ1-1; D may be TRBD1 (5 bases). From germline, CDR1 is SEHNR and CDR2 FQNEAQ (reference sequence). V lost 1 base to trimming and J lost 1 base, with 13 bases between them. The CDR3 has 16 residues. CDR3 sequence reads: CASSLVGRQKNTEAFF. The CDR3 region has the DNA TGTGCCAGCAGCTTAGTGGGGAGACAGAAGAACACTGAAGCTTTCTTT.

This chain uses TRBV5-1 with TRBJ1-1, with D perhaps TRBD1 (5 bases). The length of the CDR3 is 13 residues. Germline V CDR1 and CDR2: SGHRS, YFSETQ. V was shortened by 0 bases and J by 8 bases, with 11 bases between the two germline ends. The CDR3 nucleotides read TGCGCCAGCAGCTTGGGGGGGAATTTAGAAGCTTTCTTT. Amino acid sequence: CASSLGGNLEAFF. Using reference TRBV5-1 and TRBJ1-1 for the parts outside the CDR3, the full variable domain is KAGVTQTPRYLIKTRGQQVTLSCSPISGHRSVSWYQQTPGQGLQFLFEYFSETQRNKGNFPGRFSGRQFSNSRSEMNVSTLELGDSALYLCASSLGGNLEAFFGQGTRLTVV.

The chain carries TRBV11-3 and TRBJ2-2; D uncertain. V lost 5 bases to trimming and J lost 7 bases, with 17 bases between them. Germline lookup yields CDR1 SGHNT and CDR2 YENEEA. CDR3 length: 15 amino acids. The CDR3 loop is CASSPGRSLGGELFF. The DNA of the CDR3 is TGTGCCAGCAGCCCAGGACGGAGTTTGGGCGGGGAGCTGTTTTTT.

The chain links TRBV18 to TRBJ2-1, with D perhaps matching TRBD2 (6 bases). The V gene lost 2 bases and the J gene lost 7 bases, with 6 bases spanning the gap. CDR1 is KGHSH and CDR2 is LQKENI in the germline V gene. The CDR3 has 12 residues. The CDR3 DNA sequence: TGTGCCAGCTCACCAGGAGGGAATGAGCAGTTCTTC. As protein: CASSPGGNEQFF.

The chain combines TRBV4-2 with TRBJ2-7, with 7 bases matching TRBD2. Germline loops: CDR1 LGHNA, CDR2 YNFKEQ. V trimming: 0 bases; J trimming: 6 bases; junction bases outside the gene matches: 5. The CDR3 covers 14 residues. CDR3 DNA: TGTGCCAGCAGCCAAGATCAGGGAGGGGCCGAGCAGTACGTC. Protein sequence: CASSQDQGGAEQYV.